Presented here are 7 T cell receptor beta chains from one specimen sequenced in a study. TCRdb reanalysed the RT-PCR reads using MiXCR and keeps one entry per CDR3 protein. Of more than 550,000 distinct CDR3 sequences in the sample, 13% to 15% were seen once. The sequenced sample was memory CD4+ T cells from blood. The receptors originated from a female donor in good health, serving as a healthy control.

This clonotype appeared a few times. The chain carries TRBV6-5 and TRBJ1-2, with a weak D call TRBD1 (6 bases). CDR3 size: 15 residues. From germline, CDR1 is MNHEY and CDR2 SVGAGI. V was clipped by 2 bases and J by 3 bases, with 13 bases between them. CDR3 bases: TGTGCCAGCAGTTACGGGGGCAGGGCGGACTATGGCTACACCTTC. This codes for CASSYGGRADYGYTF.

In this sample, this clonotype turned up once. The rearrangement uses TRBV18 and TRBJ2-3; 11 nucleotides line up with TRBD2. This CDR3 region has 16 residues. Germline V gene sequence: CDR1 KGHSH, CDR2 LQKENI. V gave up 2 bases and J gave up 5 bases; unmatched junction bases: 6. The CDR3 sequence: CASSPGSGLAGDTQYF. CDR3 nucleotides: TGTGCCAGCTCACCAGGATCAGGACTAGCGGGAGATACGCAGTATTTT.

This clonotype occurred a few times. CDR3 nucleotide sequence: TGTGCCAGCAGCGATCGGACAGGGGGCGTACGGGAGCAGTACTTC. Its translation: CASSDRTGGVREQYF. The genes are TRBV7-2 and TRBJ2-7; TRBD1 matches 11 bases. This CDR3 is 15 amino acids long. With 5 bases clipped from V and 7 bases from J, the junction kept 10 bases outside the gene matches. Germline CDR1 is SGHTA and CDR2 is FQGNSA.

This clonotype occurred a few times. This chain links TRBV20-1 with TRBJ1-2; TRBD1 aligns across 12 bases. In germline, CDR1 is DFQATT, CDR2 SNEGSKA (reference sequence). The junction had 17 bases not matched to a gene; V was cut back by 7 bases and J by 2 bases. The CDR3 contains 18 residues. CDR3 DNA sequence: TGCAGTGGGAATCCGCGGGACAGGGGGCTAATATCAAACTATGGCTACACCTTC. Protein sequence: CSGNPRDRGLISNYGYTF.

This clonotype was counted many times. The chain employs TRBV2 and TRBJ1-2, with TRBD1 as a possible D gene (6 bases). The ends were cut back, 6 bases at V and 7 bases at J, with 12 bases in the middle. Germline CDR1 is SNHLY and CDR2 is FYNNEI. The CDR3 is 12 residues long. The CDR3 spells CASSSQGRGYTF. The CDR3 coding sequence is TGTGCCAGCAGCTCACAGGGACGTGGCTACACCTTC. The entire variable domain, with the rest obtained from reference TRBV2 and TRBJ1-2, is as follows: EPEVTQTPSHQVTQMGQEVILRCVPISNHLYFYWYRQILGQKVEFLVSFYNNEISEKSEIFDDQFSVERPDGSNFTLKIRSTKLEDSAMYFCASSSQGRGYTFGSGTRLTVV.

The chain joins TRBV6-2 or TRBV6-3 to TRBJ2-7; a possible D gene is TRBD1 (6 bases). The germline V gene has CDR1 MNHEY and CDR2 SVGEGT. The V and J ends lost 5 bases and 0 bases respectively, with 14 bases between them. This CDR3 has 15 residues. The CDR3 DNA is TGTGCCAGCAGTCCCCCCGGGACACACTCCTACGAGCAGTACTTC. As protein: CASSPPGTHSYEQYF.

V usage is TRBV5-1 and J usage is TRBJ2-3; D may correspond to TRBD1 or TRBD2 (5 bases each). CDR3 length: 16 residues. With 7 bases removed from V and 1 base from J, the gap between germline ends came to 19 bases. The germline CDR1 and CDR2 sequences are SGHRS and YFSETQ. The CDR3 sequence: CASFWGDRGGTDTQYF. In DNA form, the CDR3 reads TGCGCCAGCTTCTGGGGAGACAGAGGGGGCACAGATACGCAGTATTTT.